This entry concerns a single T cell receptor (beta chain). At one boundary the junction diverges from the germline segment, which might be a read error. Germline loops: CDR1 MDHEN, CDR2 SYDVKM. This CDR3 has 14 residues. These data are taken from a study of blood T cells in healthy people across ages. At the level of the study: About one barcoded beta molecule per two T cells came from capture by template switching.

A second about 7 to 12 cycle PCR used barcoded and J-beta primers. A single record per CDR3 protein comes from TCRdb applying MiXCR to the 5' RACE reads. The repertoire consists of around 650,000 distinct CDR3 sequences, with around 41% occurring once and the leading ten covering approximately 31%. This sequence originates from a man older than 75 in good health. The chain recombines TRBV28 with TRBJ2-7; D is possibly TRBD2 (6 bases). The source material was blood. This CDR3 reads CASSLGGSQSGPYF. DNA for the CDR3: TGCGCCAGCAGTTTGGGAGGTTCCCAATCGGGACCGTACTTC.